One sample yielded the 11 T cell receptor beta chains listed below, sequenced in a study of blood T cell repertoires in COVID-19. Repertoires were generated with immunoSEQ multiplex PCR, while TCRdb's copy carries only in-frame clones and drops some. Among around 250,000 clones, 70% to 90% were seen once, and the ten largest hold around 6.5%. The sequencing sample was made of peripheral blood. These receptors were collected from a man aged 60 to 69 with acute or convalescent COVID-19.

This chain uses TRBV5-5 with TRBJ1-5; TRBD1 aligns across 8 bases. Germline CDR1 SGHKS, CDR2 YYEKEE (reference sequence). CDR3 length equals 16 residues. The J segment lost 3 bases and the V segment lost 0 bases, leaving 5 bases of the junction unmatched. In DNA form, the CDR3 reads TGTGCCAGCAGCTTGGATGGACAGGGCAACAATCAGCCCCAGCATTTT. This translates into CASSLDGQGNNQPQHF.

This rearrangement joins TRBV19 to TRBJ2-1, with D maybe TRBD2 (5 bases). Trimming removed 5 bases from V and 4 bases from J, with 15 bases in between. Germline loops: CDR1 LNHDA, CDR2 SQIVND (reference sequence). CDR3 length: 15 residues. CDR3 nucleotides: TGTGCCAGTAGTCGAGAGCGGCATAAGTACAATGAGCAGTTCTTC. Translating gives CASSRERHKYNEQFF.

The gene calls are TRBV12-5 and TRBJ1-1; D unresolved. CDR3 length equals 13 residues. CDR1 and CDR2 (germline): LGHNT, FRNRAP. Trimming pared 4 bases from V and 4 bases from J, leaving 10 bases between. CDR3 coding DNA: TGTGCTAGTGGTTCCCAGGTGCGCACTGAAGCTTTCTTT. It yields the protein CASGSQVRTEAFF.

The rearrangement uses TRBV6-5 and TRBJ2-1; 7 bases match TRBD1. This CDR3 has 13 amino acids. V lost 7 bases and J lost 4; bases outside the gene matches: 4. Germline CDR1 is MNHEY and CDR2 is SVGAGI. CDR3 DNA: TGTGCCAGCACCCGGGACAGATACAATGAGCAGTTCTTC. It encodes CASTRDRYNEQFF.

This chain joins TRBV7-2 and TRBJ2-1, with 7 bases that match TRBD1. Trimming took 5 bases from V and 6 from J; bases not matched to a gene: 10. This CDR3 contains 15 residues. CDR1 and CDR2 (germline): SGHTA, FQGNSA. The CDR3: CASSLRQGPPNEQFF. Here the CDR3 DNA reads TGTGCCAGCAGCCTACGACAGGGTCCGCCCAATGAGCAGTTCTTC.

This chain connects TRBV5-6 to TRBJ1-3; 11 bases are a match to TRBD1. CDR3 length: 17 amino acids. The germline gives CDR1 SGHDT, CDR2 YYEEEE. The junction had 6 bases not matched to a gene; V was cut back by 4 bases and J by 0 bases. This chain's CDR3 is CASSRAGTGGSGNTIYF. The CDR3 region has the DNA TGTGCCAGCAGCAGAGCCGGGACAGGGGGCTCTGGAAACACCATATATTTT.

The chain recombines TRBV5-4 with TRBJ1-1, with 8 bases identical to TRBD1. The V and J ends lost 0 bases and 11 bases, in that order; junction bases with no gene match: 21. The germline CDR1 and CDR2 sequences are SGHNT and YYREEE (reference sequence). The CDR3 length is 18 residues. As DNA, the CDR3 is TGTGCCAGCAGCTTGGGGGGTATGGTCCCCAGGGGGCAAAATGATGCTTTCTTT. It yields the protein CASSLGGMVPRGQNDAFF. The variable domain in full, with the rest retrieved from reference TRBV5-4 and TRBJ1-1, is ETGVTQSPTHLIKTRGQQVTLRCSSQSGHNTVSWYQQALGQGPQFIFQYYREEENGRGNFPPRFSGLQFPNYSSELNVNALELDDSALYLCASSLGGMVPRGQNDAFFGQGTRLTVV.

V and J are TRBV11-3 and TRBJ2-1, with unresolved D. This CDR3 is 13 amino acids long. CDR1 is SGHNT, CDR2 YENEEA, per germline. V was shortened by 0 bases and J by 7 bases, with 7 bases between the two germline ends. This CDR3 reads CASSLDRVNEQFF. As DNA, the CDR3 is TGTGCCAGCAGCTTAGACCGGGTGAATGAGCAGTTCTTC.

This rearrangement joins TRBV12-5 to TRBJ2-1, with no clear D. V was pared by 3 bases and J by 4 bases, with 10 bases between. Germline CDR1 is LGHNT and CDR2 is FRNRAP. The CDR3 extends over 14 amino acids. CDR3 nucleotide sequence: TGTGCTAGTGGTTTTTACTTACAGTACAATGAGCAGTTCTTC. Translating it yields CASGFYLQYNEQFF.

For the CDR3, the DNA is TGCGCCAGCAGCCAAGATGGGACTTCAGATTGGGGAGAGCAGTTCTTC. As protein: CASSQDGTSDWGEQFF. The chain employs TRBV4-3 and TRBJ2-1; possible D gene TRBD2, 6 bases. Germline values: CDR1 LGHNA, CDR2 YSLEER. This CDR3 region has 16 residues. V was cut by 0 bases and J by 10 bases, with 19 bases left in between.

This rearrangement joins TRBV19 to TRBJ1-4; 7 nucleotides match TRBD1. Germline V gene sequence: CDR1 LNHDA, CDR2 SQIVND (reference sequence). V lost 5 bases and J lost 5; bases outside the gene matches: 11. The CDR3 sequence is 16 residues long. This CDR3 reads CASSATGDNTNEKLFF. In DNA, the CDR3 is TGTGCCAGTAGTGCAACAGGGGACAATACCAATGAAAAACTGTTTTTT.